The rows below give T cell receptor beta chains drawn from one sample of a study of control samples from healthy donors and cancer patients. Here immunoSEQ multiplex PCR was the method, and the copy in TCRdb shows in-frame clones only, minus some. The table records 100,000 to 150,000 clones, 87% of them present only once. The source material was blood. Receptors were obtained from a man younger than 40 in good health. CDR3s include the opening cysteine and the closing phenylalanine or tryptophan. The order of the fields is V gene, clone size, D gene, J gene, CDR3 DNA, CDR3 protein. The D gene is left open where the match is weak. The listing skips clone size in some rows; elsewhere it reads once, few, many or a size class.

TRBV3-1/TRBV3-2	few	.	TRBJ1-1	TGTGCCAGCAGCCAAGGCAGTGAAGCTTTCTTT	CASSQGSEAFF
TRBV5-1	.	TRBD1	TRBJ2-5	TGCGCCAGCAGCCCTGAAAGGGGGACAGGAAGAGAGACCCAGTACTTC	CASSPERGTGRETQYF
TRBV7-2	.	.	TRBJ1-2	TGTGCCAGCAGCCCCGGGGGGGACCTCTATGGCTACACCTTC	CASSPGGDLYGYTF
TRBV18	.	.	TRBJ2-7	TGTGCCAGCTCACCGGGTCCTACCTACGAGCAGTACTTC	CASSPGPTYEQYF
TRBV15	.	TRBD2	TRBJ2-2	TGTGCCACCAGCAGAGGTGGGCAGGGAGGGACCGGGGAGCTGTTTTTT	CATSRGGQGGTGELFF
TRBV3-1/TRBV3-2	once	TRBD2	TRBJ2-3	TGTGCCAGCAGCCGACCGACTAGCGGAAGTGATACGCAGTATTTT	CASSRPTSGSDTQYF
TRBV18	.	.	TRBJ2-5	TGTGCCAGCGCGACTCAAGAGACCCAGTACTTC	CASATQETQYF
TRBV10-3	.	.	TRBJ2-1	TGTGCCATCAGTGACTTTGGGACATCTGATGAGCAGTTCTTC	CAISDFGTSDEQFF
TRBV5-1	.	.	TRBJ2-3	TGCGCCAGCAGCTGGAGCACAGATACGCAGTATTTT	CASSWSTDTQYF
TRBV5-1	.	TRBD2	TRBJ2-1	TGCGCCAGCAGCTTCCAGCGGGGGCCGTACAATGAGCAGTTCTTC	CASSFQRGPYNEQFF
TRBV24-1	.	.	TRBJ1-1	TGTGCCACCAGTGATTTGCGGTGGGAGAAGAACACTGAAGCTTTCTTT	CATSDLRWEKNTEAFF
TRBV19	.	TRBD2	TRBJ2-3	TGTGCCAGTGCCTATAGCGGGGGGATCACAGATACGCAGTATTTT	CASAYSGGITDTQYF
TRBV4-1	hyperexpanded	TRBD1	TRBJ1-2	TGCGCCAGCAGCCAAGGGAGGGGGGGACAGGGTGAAGGCTACACCTTC	CASSQGRGGQGEGYTF
TRBV4-1	.	.	TRBJ1-1	TGCGCCAGCAGCCAATCCGGGACTGCACTTGCTACTAAAGCTTTCTTT	CASSQSGTALATKAFF
TRBV11-3	.	.	TRBJ2-7	TGTGCCAGCAGCTCCCTCTACGAGCAGTACTTC	CASSSLYEQYF
TRBV6-1	once	.	TRBJ1-1	TGTGCCAGCAGTGAAGGCGTGACAGGACCTCCGAACACTGAAGCTTTCTTT	CASSEGVTGPPNTEAFF
TRBV2	.	TRBD1	TRBJ2-7	TGTGCCAGCAGGTGGGACAGGGGAAACGAGCAGTACTTC	CASRWDRGNEQYF
TRBV12-3/TRBV12-4	.	.	TRBJ2-7	TGTGCCAGCAGTTTAAGGGCCGAGCAGTACTTC	CASSLRAEQYF
TRBV4-1	.	.	TRBJ1-4	TGCGCCAGCAGCCAAGATCAGGTCCCAACTAATGAAAAACTGTTTTTT	CASSQDQVPTNEKLFF